The source of this T cell receptor beta chain is a study of CD8+CD57+ T cells in acquired aplastic anemia (dated by TCRdb to 2016 to 2019). Context from the whole study: A mean of approximately 3 ug of DNA, ranging from roughly 0.2 to 27.4 ug, was extracted from sorted CD4+ and CD8+ cells. CD8+CD57+ expansion was defined as a frequency above the mean frequency observed in healthy subjects. Here is what the overall study found, with its caveats: Around 30 CD8+ CDR3 sequences were found in both patients and controls but appeared to be highly expressed in patients and within the immunodominant clones of the patients. Between patients and healthy controls, no significant difference in CD8+ Simpson's diversity was found (P=0.060).

Genomic DNA was used as template for profiling of TCR beta VDJ combinations and CDR3 sequences. An Illumina HiSeq 2000 was the platform used for TCR repertoire sequencing. Per the authors' processing: TRBV/TRBJ rearrangement plots, CDR3 size and DJ length profiles, and Simpson's diversity index were used to assess repertoires. The most abundant DNA sequence in the deep sequencing data was taken as the immunodominant clone. CDR3 amino acid sequences were checked for sharing between subjects and were compared against published repertoires and the VDJdb database. TCRdb trimmed public reads at Q25 via fastp, called clones via MiXCR and kept in-frame beta chains. Each entry merges the rows of one CDR3 protein and shows their most common DNA and genes. These V and J calls originate from TCRdb's pipeline instead of the authors' own analysis. In all, the sample holds about 470,000 distinct CDR3 sequences, and 25% to 40% of those were seen once. The ten top clones hold around 0.82% of the sample.

Expansion of CD8+CD57+ cells had been shown by flow cytometry in the patients chosen for sequencing. Every patient had a diagnosis of severe acquired aplastic anemia based on International Study of Aplastic Anemia and Agranulocytosis and Camitta criteria. At the time blood was sampled, none of the patients had received any therapy. In this study, sorted CD4+ and CD8+ T cells from the blood of healthy subjects and of severe aplastic anemia patients had their TCR repertoires deep-sequenced. In the USA, patient enrollment took place under clinicaltrials.gov protocols 00001620, 01623167, 00001397, 00071045, 00081523 and 00961064. Ficoll-Paque density gradient centrifugation was used to isolate peripheral blood mononuclear cells. Before DNA extraction, CD4+ and CD8+ T cells were sorted with FACS or magnetic beads. In the case of this clonotype: No cognate antigen has been identified for it. A read error is possible here, since a much larger clone lies one base away.

The CDR3 has 14 amino acids, counting the end cysteine and phenylalanine. The retained sequence is limited to the CDR3, 42 bases, with the frame set at the first base. The germline V gene (reference sequence) yields SSHAT for CDR1 and FNYEAQ for CDR2. Source material: sorted CD4+, CD8+, or CD8+CD57+ T cells (not recorded which) from PBMCs. The sequence is built from TRBV7-7 and TRBJ2-3; 7 bases in the middle match TRBD2. The source is a human donor with aplastic anemia. In nucleotides, the sequence is TGTGCTAGCGGCTTAGGCGGGAGATCAGATACGCAGTATTTT. Its protein product is CASGLGGRSDTQYF. The full variable domain, completed from the reference TRBV7-7 and TRBJ2-3 proteins outside the CDR3, reads GAGVSQSPRYKVTKRGQDVTLRCDPISSHATLYWYQQALGQGPEFLTYFNYEAQPDKSGLPSDRFSAERPEGSISTLTIQRTEQRDSAMYRCASGLGGRSDTQYFGPGTRLTVL.